A selection of T cell receptor beta chains follows, all from one sample in a study of T cells in Graves' hyperthyroidism and ophthalmopathy. One entry per CDR3 protein, called by TCRdb with MiXCR from the multiplex PCR reads. The sample holds 560,000 or so distinct CDR3 sequences, approximately 44% seen once. Material for sequencing was peripheral blood or thyroid tissue (not recorded which). These receptors all come from a woman younger than 35 with Graves' hyperthyroidism. CDR3s include the opening cysteine and the closing phenylalanine or tryptophan. Fields, in order: CDR3 length, V gene, J gene, CDR3 protein.

16,TRBV10-3,TRBJ2-7,CASALLDRAPPGEQYF
14,TRBV2,TRBJ1-5,CASSFQVGNQPQHF
12,TRBV29-1,TRBJ1-3,CSVAGSGNTIYF
15,TRBV7-6,TRBJ2-5,CASSLVDRGGETQYF
16,TRBV7-6,TRBJ1-2,CASGGTGHNTKDGYTF
9,TRBV29-1,TRBJ2-5,CSVEETQYF
13,TRBV29-1,TRBJ2-7,CSVGLGTRFEQYF
11,TRBV2,TRBJ1-5,CASRDGQPQHF
15,TRBV2,TRBJ2-5,CASSDIRGAGETQYF
14,TRBV19,TRBJ1-2,CASSDRETFYGYTF
15,TRBV10-3,TRBJ1-6,CAISGRGLGNSPLHF
16,TRBV12-3/TRBV12-4,TRBJ1-5,CASSGPGQVVDQPQHF
12,TRBV20-1,TRBJ1-3,CSATTDRHTIYF
15,TRBV10-3,TRBJ1-6,CAISGSQGTNSPLHF
14,TRBV7-6,TRBJ2-5,CASSQPSGQETQYF
14,TRBV5-1,TRBJ2-7,CASSPWSRLGEQYF
14,TRBV7-2,TRBJ2-5,CASSLVSGGETQYF
14,TRBV11-1,TRBJ1-6,CASSPGVLYSPLHF
13,TRBV29-1,TRBJ1-1,CSVPWEPNTEAFF
16,TRBV2,TRBJ1-5,CASSQEGTGLNQPQHF
13,TRBV20-1,TRBJ2-5,CSAHFGGAETQYF
12,TRBV24-1,TRBJ2-5,CATSNLGETQYF
14,TRBV5-1,TRBJ2-7,CASSLATTAYEQYF
14,TRBV10-3,TRBJ2-7,CATQARDGSYEQYF
11,TRBV9,TRBJ1-2,CAVPETGCYTF
16,TRBV6-5,TRBJ2-7,CASSHQSGSLTYEQYF